The rows below give T cell receptor beta chains drawn from one sample of a study of T cells in Graves' hyperthyroidism and ophthalmopathy. TCRdb reprocessed the multiplex PCR reads via MiXCR and lists one record per CDR3 protein. The table records 550,000 to 600,000 distinct CDR3 sequences, around 14% of them present only once. Sequencing was carried out using blood. These receptors originate from a woman younger than 30 with Graves' ophthalmopathy. Each CDR3 is given with its conserved first and last residue. The D gene is left open where the match is weak. Clone sizes are given selectively: once, few, many, or a class where the clone is expanded.

size	D	J	V	CDR3	DNA
.	.	TRBJ2-1	TRBV19	CATKGSSSYNEQFF	TGTGCCACCAAAGGGTCGAGCTCCTACAATGAGCAGTTCTTC
.	.	TRBJ1-1	TRBV6-1	CASSDIGLRGTEAFF	TGTGCCAGCAGTGATATTGGGCTCAGGGGCACTGAAGCTTTCTTT
many	TRBD1	TRBJ1-2	TRBV30	CAWSPPGQGKGYTF	TGTGCCTGGAGTCCCCCCGGACAGGGTAAGGGCTACACCTTC
many	.	TRBJ1-1	TRBV3-1	CASSQEAATEAFF	TGTGCCAGCAGCCAAGAAGCCGCCACTGAAGCTTTCTTT
.	TRBD1	TRBJ2-7	TRBV14	CASSLVGGAGYEQYF	TGTGCCAGCAGCCTAGTAGGGGGCGCGGGCTACGAGCAGTACTTC
many	TRBD1	TRBJ2-3	TRBV20-1	CSAHPGQGTDTQYF	TGCAGTGCCCACCCGGGACAGGGAACAGATACGCAGTATTTT
many	TRBD1	TRBJ1-1	TRBV7-3	CASSLLPDRAGGAFF	TGTGCCAGCAGCTTACTCCCGGACAGGGCAGGAGGGGCTTTCTTT
many	.	TRBJ2-7	TRBV6-2/TRBV6-3	CASAGLLYYEQYF	TGTGCCAGCGCTGGACTACTCTACTACGAGCAGTACTTC
many	TRBD1	TRBJ2-7	TRBV30	CAWTAKTGKSYEQYF	TGTGCCTGGACAGCGAAGACAGGGAAGAGCTACGAGCAGTACTTC
many	.	TRBJ2-7	TRBV7-2	CASSQYGRGGFSYEQYF	TGTGCCAGCAGCCAATACGGGAGAGGGGGCTTCTCCTACGAGCAGTACTTC
many	TRBD1	TRBJ2-7	TRBV6-1	CASSAGGQETYEQYF	TGTGCCAGCAGTGCAGGGGGACAGGAAACCTACGAGCAGTACTTC
.	.	TRBJ1-2	TRBV9	CASSVGGRLDGYTF	TGTGCCAGCAGCGTCGGCGGAAGGCTAGATGGCTACACCTTC
few	.	TRBJ1-1	TRBV7-6	CASSLHRGSPGQGNTEAFF	TGTGCCAGCAGCTTACACCGCGGGTCGCCAGGCCAGGGGAACACTGAAGCTTTCTTT
few	.	TRBJ1-5	TRBV20-1	CSARDKGTGNQPQHF	TGCAGTGCTAGAGACAAAGGGACGGGGAATCAGCCCCAGCATTTT
many	TRBD2	TRBJ2-5	TRBV3-1	CASNQDGASGETQYF	TGTGCCAGCAACCAAGACGGAGCTAGCGGGGAGACCCAGTACTTC
many	.	TRBJ2-5	TRBV7-2	CASSSGGGTGMTQYF	TGTGCCAGCAGTTCCGGGGGCGGAACCGGGATGACCCAGTACTTC
few	TRBD2	TRBJ2-1	TRBV6-5	CASGKKGLADNEQFF	TGTGCCAGCGGAAAAAAGGGACTAGCGGACAATGAGCAGTTCTTC
many	TRBD2	TRBJ2-7	TRBV12-3/TRBV12-4	CASSFDRGAYEQYF	TGTGCCAGCAGTTTTGATCGGGGGGCCTACGAGCAGTACTTC
few	TRBD2	TRBJ2-2	TRBV6-2/TRBV6-3	CASSFILGLARSNTGELFF	TGTGCCAGCAGTTTCATCTTAGGACTAGCGAGATCGAACACCGGGGAGCTGTTTTTT
many	.	TRBJ2-2	TRBV24-1	CATSGVQSNTGELFF	TGTGCCACCAGTGGGGTACAGTCGAACACCGGGGAGCTGTTTTTT
.	.	TRBJ2-7	TRBV19	CASSITWDQTYEQYF	TGTGCCAGTAGTATAACCTGGGACCAGACCTACGAGCAGTACTTC
few	.	TRBJ1-1	TRBV10-3	CAISGDTEAFF	TGTGCCATCAGTGGGGACACTGAAGCTTTCTTT